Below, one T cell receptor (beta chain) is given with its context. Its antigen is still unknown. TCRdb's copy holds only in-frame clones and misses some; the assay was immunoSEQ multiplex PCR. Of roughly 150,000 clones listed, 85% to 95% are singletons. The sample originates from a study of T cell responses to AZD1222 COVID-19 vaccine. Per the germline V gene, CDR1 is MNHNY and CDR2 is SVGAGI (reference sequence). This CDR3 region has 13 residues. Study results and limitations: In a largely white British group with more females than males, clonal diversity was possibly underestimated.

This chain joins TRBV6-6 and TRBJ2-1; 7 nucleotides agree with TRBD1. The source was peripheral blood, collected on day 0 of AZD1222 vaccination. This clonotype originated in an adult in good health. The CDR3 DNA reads TGTGCGGTCGGTACCGGGACAGACAATGAGCAGTTCTTC. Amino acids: CAVGTGTDNEQFF.